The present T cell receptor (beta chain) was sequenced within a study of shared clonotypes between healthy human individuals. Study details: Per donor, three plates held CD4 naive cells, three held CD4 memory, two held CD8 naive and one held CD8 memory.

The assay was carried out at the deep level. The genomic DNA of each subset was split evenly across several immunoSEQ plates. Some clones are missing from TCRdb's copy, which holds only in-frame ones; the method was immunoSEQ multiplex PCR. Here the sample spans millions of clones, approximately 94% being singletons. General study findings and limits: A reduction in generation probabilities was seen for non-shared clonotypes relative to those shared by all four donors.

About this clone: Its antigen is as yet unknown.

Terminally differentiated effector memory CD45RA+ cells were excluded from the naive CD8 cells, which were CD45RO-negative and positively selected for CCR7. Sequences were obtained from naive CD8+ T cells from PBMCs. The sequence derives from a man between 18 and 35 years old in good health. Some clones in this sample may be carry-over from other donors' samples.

The CDR3: CASSLIVGGDTQYF. The CDR3 DNA sequence: TGTGCCAGCAGCTTAATAGTAGGGGGCGATACGCAGTATTTT. This rearrangement joins TRBV13 to TRBJ2-3; 7 bases match TRBD1. This CDR3 is built from 14 residues. J gave up 6 bases and V 2 bases, and 5 bases lay outside the gene matches. From germline, CDR1 is PRHDT and CDR2 FYEKMQ (reference sequence).